The 26 T cell receptor beta chains below all came from one sample that was sequenced in a study of T cell responses to AZD1222 COVID-19 vaccine. Data came from immunoSEQ multiplex PCR; TCRdb stores just in-frame clones and leaves some out. The top ten clones hold around 1.3% of a sample with over 130,000 clones, about 95% of them seen once. The material was peripheral blood, obtained on day 0 of AZD1222 vaccination. The source of these receptors is an adult in good health.

This sequence joins TRBV2 and TRBJ2-1; tentatively, D is TRBD2 (6 bases). The CDR3 spans 16 residues. Germline V gives CDR1 SNHLY, CDR2 FYNNEI. Trimming removed 5 bases from V and 7 bases from J, with 21 bases in between. CDR3 nucleotides: TGTGCCAGCAGTCAGTTAGGCGGGGTTGGGGGGAATGAGCAGTTCTTC. This codes for CASSQLGGVGGNEQFF.

The chain combines TRBV4-2 with TRBJ1-2, with a possible D match to TRBD1 (5 bases). Trimming shortened V by 4 bases and J by 6 bases, and 24 bases separated the two germline ends. Germline CDR1 is LGHNA and CDR2 is YNFKEQ. The CDR3 contains 17 residues. For the CDR3, the DNA is TGTGCCAGCAGCCCCCGCCAGGGTACCACCCTCGAACATGGCTACACCTTC. It encodes CASSPRQGTTLEHGYTF.

The chain joins TRBV6-5 to TRBJ1-5; TRBD1 matches 8 bases. The CDR3 covers 15 residues. Germline CDR1 MNHEY, CDR2 SVGAGI. Trimming at V came to 5 bases and at J to 2 bases, leaving 5 bases not matched to a gene. CDR3 sequence: CASSPARGRNQPQHF. The CDR3 region has the DNA TGTGCCAGCAGTCCGGCCAGGGGGCGCAATCAGCCCCAGCATTTT.

The sample holds many counts of this clone. V is TRBV6-2 or TRBV6-3 and J is TRBJ2-7; TRBD2 matches 7 bases. This CDR3 has 14 amino acids. V was pared by 5 bases and J by 0 bases, with 4 bases of the junction left unmatched. Germline V lookup: CDR1 MNHEY, CDR2 SVGEGT. CDR3: CASSSGESSYEQYV. The CDR3 nucleotides are TGTGCCAGCAGTAGCGGGGAAAGCTCCTACGAGCAGTACGTC.

The chain is built from TRBV12-3 or TRBV12-4 and TRBJ1-2; a weak D match, TRBD1 (5 bases). This CDR3 spans 13 amino acids. The V and J ends lost 6 bases and 2 bases respectively, with 10 bases between them. In DNA, the CDR3 is TGTGCCAGCAGACCCGGGACCAACTATGGCTACACCTTC. The encoded protein is CASRPGTNYGYTF.

The chain has TRBV19 and TRBJ2-3, with TRBD2 identical over 14 bases. CDR3 length equals 17 residues. Germline V gene data show CDR1 as LNHDA and CDR2 as SQIVND (reference sequence). J lost 5 bases, V lost 1 base, and 5 bases had no gene match. CDR3 sequence reads: CASSIGLAGGPVDTQYF. The CDR3 DNA follows: TGTGCCAGTAGTATAGGACTAGCGGGAGGGCCAGTAGATACGCAGTATTTT.

The chain employs TRBV3-1 (or the pseudogene TRBV3-2) and TRBJ1-3, with D possibly TRBD1 on 5 matching bases. The CDR3 contains 16 residues. CDR1 and CDR2 (germline): LGHDT, YNNKEL (reference sequence). V was trimmed by 2 bases and J by 4 bases, leaving 15 bases between them. CDR3 residues: CASSQFGALGGNTIYF. As DNA, the CDR3 is TGTGCCAGCAGCCAATTTGGGGCCCTGGGGGGAAACACCATATATTTT.

The chain carries TRBV3-1 (or the pseudogene TRBV3-2) and TRBJ1-4, with unresolved D. The CDR3 is 18 residues long. Per the germline V gene, CDR1 is LGHDT and CDR2 is YNNKEL (reference sequence). The V end was cut by 2 bases, the J end by 0 bases, with 16 bases between. The CDR3 DNA sequence: TGTGCCAGCAGCCAAAGCCCGAGTTCAATTGCAACTAATGAAAAACTGTTTTTT. As protein: CASSQSPSSIATNEKLFF.

This clone occurred once. The DNA of the CDR3 is TGTGCCAGCAACTACAGGGGGCAGGCTGGAAACACCATATATTTT. This sequence encodes CASNYRGQAGNTIYF. The chain combines TRBV21-1 with TRBJ1-3; TRBD1, the D gene given by the table, was not confirmed from the DNA. TRBV21-1 is a documented pseudogene. The CDR3 runs to 15 residues.

The chain joins TRBV7-9 to TRBJ2-5, with a possible D match to TRBD1 (6 bases). Trimming removed 2 bases at V and 2 bases at J, with 9 bases between. Looked up from germline, CDR1 is SEHNR and CDR2 is FQNEAQ (reference sequence). The CDR3 is made up of 14 amino acids. For the CDR3, the DNA is TGTGCCAGCAGCTTACTACAGGGACAAGAGACCCAGTACTTC. This encodes CASSLLQGQETQYF.

V and J are TRBV19 and TRBJ1-6; D may be TRBD1 (6 bases). The CDR3 covers 14 residues. V dropped 1 base and J dropped 6 bases, with 7 bases sitting between them. Germline CDR1 is LNHDA and CDR2 is SQIVND (reference sequence). In nucleotides, the CDR3 is TGTGCCAGTAGTATAGGCAGGGGTAATTCACCCCTCCACTTT. This translates into CASSIGRGNSPLHF. The full variable domain, completed using reference TRBV19 and TRBJ1-6, is DGGITQSPKYLFRKEGQNVTLSCEQNLNHDAMYWYRQDPGQGLRLIYYSQIVNDFQKGDIAEGYSVSREKKESFPLTVTSAQKNPTAFYLCASSIGRGNSPLHFGNGTRLTVT.

CDR3 nucleotide sequence: TGTGCCAGCAGCTTCGGGGTGAGTGGCTACACCTTC. This gives the protein CASSFGVSGYTF. The gene calls are TRBV7-2 and TRBJ1-2; D remains ambiguous. There are 12 residues in the CDR3. Germline V lookup: CDR1 SGHTA, CDR2 FQGNSA. Trimming removed 3 bases from V and 7 bases from J, with 9 bases in between.

CDR3 DNA: TGTGCCAGCAGTAAGACAGGGGCTGGGGCCAACGTCCTGACTTTC. This codes for CASSKTGAGANVLTF. This chain links TRBV6-2 or TRBV6-3 with TRBJ2-6, with TRBD1 matching 8 bases. This CDR3 spans 15 amino acids. From germline, CDR1 is MNHEY and CDR2 SVGEGT. Trimming at V came to 5 bases and at J to 2 bases, leaving 2 bases not matched to a gene.

In its sample, this clone was seen once. V gene TRBV18 combines with J gene TRBJ1-1; 7 bases are shared with TRBD1. V dropped 4 bases and J dropped 0; count of bases not matched to a gene: 5. CDR1 is KGHSH and CDR2 is LQKENI in the germline V gene. The CDR3 runs 15 residues. CDR3 coding DNA: TGTGCCAGCTCACTAGGACAGGTGATGAACACTGAAGCTTTCTTT. This sequence encodes CASSLGQVMNTEAFF.

The CDR3 region has the DNA TGTGCCAGCAGTCTACAGGGGTCGAACACTGAAGCTTTCTTT. It specifies CASSLQGSNTEAFF. The V and J genes are TRBV27 and TRBJ1-1; 7 bases agree with TRBD1. This CDR3 spans 14 amino acids. Per the germline V gene, CDR1 is MNHEY and CDR2 is SMNVEV (reference sequence). V shed 5 bases and J 1 base; nucleotides not matched to a gene: 4.

The V and J genes are TRBV12-3 or TRBV12-4 and TRBJ1-1, with a weak D call TRBD1 (6 bases). The CDR3 contains 11 residues. The V and J ends lost 4 bases and 6 bases respectively, with 6 bases between them. Written as DNA, the CDR3 is TGTGCCAGCAGTTACAGGGCTGAAGCTTTCTTT. Its protein product is CASSYRAEAFF.

The table lists this clone with a few counts. This chain uses TRBV4-1 with TRBJ2-7, with 7 positions matching TRBD1. The CDR3 contains 12 residues. V was pared by 4 bases and J by 5 bases, with 2 bases of the junction left unmatched. CDR1 and CDR2 (germline): MGHRA, YSYEKL. CDR3 nucleotide sequence: TGCGCCAGCAGCCTCGACAGGGACGAGCAGTACGTC. Its translation: CASSLDRDEQYV.

This clone occurred once. The V gene is TRBV24-1, the J gene TRBJ2-2; D is perhaps TRBD1 (6 bases). Per germline, CDR1 KGHDR and CDR2 SFDVKD. The CDR3 has 13 amino acids. The V end lost 4 bases, the J end lost 6 bases, and 8 bases lay between the germline ends. The CDR3 spells CATSDPGAGELFF. As DNA, the CDR3 is TGTGCCACCAGTGACCCAGGGGCCGGGGAGCTGTTTTTT.

V is TRBV29-1 and J is TRBJ1-3, with 8 bases that match TRBD1. Germline values: CDR1 SQVTM, CDR2 ANQGSEA. J gave up 0 bases and V 7 bases, and 2 bases lay outside the gene matches. The CDR3 has 13 amino acids. The CDR3 region is CSGTGGSGNTIYF. For the CDR3, the DNA is TGCAGCGGAACAGGGGGCTCTGGAAACACCATATATTTT.

This clone was observed a few times. This chain uses TRBV6-6 with TRBJ1-2; 8 positions match TRBD1. V lost 6 bases, J lost 8 bases, and 14 bases stayed unmatched. Germline V lookup: CDR1 MNHNY, CDR2 SVGAGI (reference sequence). This CDR3 has 15 residues. CDR3 residues: CASRIQGASYLGYTF. The CDR3 DNA reads as TGTGCCAGCAGAATCCAGGGGGCCTCCTACCTGGGCTACACCTTC.

The rearrangement uses TRBV3-1 (or the pseudogene TRBV3-2) and TRBJ2-5, with 7 nucleotides matching TRBD2. Germline CDR1 and CDR2: LGHDT and YNNKEL (reference sequence). The CDR3 totals 12 residues. The V segment lost 4 bases and the J segment 7 bases; nucleotides outside the gene matches: 3. CDR3 protein: CASSPPSGTQYF. The CDR3 bases are TGTGCCAGCAGCCCCCCTAGCGGGACCCAGTACTTC.

This rearrangement joins TRBV28 to TRBJ1-5; a possible D gene is TRBD1 (6 bases). The V end lost 7 bases, the J end lost 1 base, and 11 bases lay between the germline ends. This CDR3 has 14 residues. Per the germline V gene, CDR1 is MDHEN and CDR2 is SYDVKM. CDR3 in amino acids: CASKTGLSNQPQHF. The CDR3 nucleotides are TGTGCCAGCAAAACAGGGCTGAGCAATCAGCCCCAGCATTTT.

The chain links TRBV28 to TRBJ2-1, with D hard to call. V was trimmed by 4 bases and J by 8 bases, leaving 12 bases between them. The germline gives CDR1 MDHEN, CDR2 SYDVKM. The CDR3 runs 13 residues. Written as DNA, the CDR3 is TGTGCCAGCAGTTCCCTCCCAGTCTATGAGCAGTTCTTC. This translates into CASSSLPVYEQFF.

The J gene is TRBJ2-5, the V gene TRBV11-1, with D possibly TRBD2 on 5 matching bases. V shed 5 bases and J shed 4 bases, with 11 bases lying between them. The CDR3 has 13 amino acids. From germline, CDR1 is SGHAT and CDR2 FQDESV (reference sequence). CDR3 DNA: TGTGCCAGCAGCCCCGAGGGAACAGAGACCCAGTACTTC. This codes for CASSPEGTETQYF.

This clone was seen more than once but under ten times. This chain connects TRBV6-4 to TRBJ2-3; TRBD2 might be the D (6 bases). The ends were cut back, 6 bases at V and 1 base at J, with 11 bases in the middle. Per germline, CDR1 MRHNA and CDR2 SNTAGT. The CDR3 runs 14 residues. DNA for the CDR3: TGTGCCAGCAGCCCAACGGGGGGCACAGATACGCAGTATTTT. Residues: CASSPTGGTDTQYF.

The gene calls are TRBV2 and TRBJ1-4; D may be TRBD1 (6 bases). This CDR3 has 17 amino acids. CDR1 SNHLY and CDR2 FYNNEI come from the germline V gene. Trimming left V 7 bases short and J 7 bases short, with 25 bases between. DNA for the CDR3: TGTGCCAGCACCGGCGGGGACACCAATCCTCTGGGTGAAAAACTGTTTTTT. It translates to CASTGGDTNPLGEKLFF.